A selection of T cell receptor beta chains follows, all from one sample in a study of PD-1 blockade in classical Hodgkin lymphoma. Clones were read by immunoSEQ multiplex PCR, and TCRdb kept only the in-frame ones, dropping some. Among more than 15,000 clones listed, 87% were seen once. Sequencing was performed on peripheral blood mononuclear cells (PBMCs). The receptors were sampled from a human donor with classical Hodgkin lymphoma. CDR3s include the opening cysteine and the closing phenylalanine or tryptophan. Each record gives: J gene, D gene, V gene, clone size, CDR3 protein, CDR3 DNA. A D gene is named only where the DNA matches it firmly. Only part of the rows carry a size: once, few, many, or a class if the clone is expanded.

J: TRBJ2-1
D: TRBD2
V: TRBV9
size: -
CDR3: CASSVETSGWSYNEQFF
DNA: TGTGCCAGCAGCGTAGAGACTAGCGGGTGGTCCTACAATGAGCAGTTCTTC

J: TRBJ2-1
D: TRBD2
V: TRBV6-4
size: -
CDR3: CASSVRAGGPDEQFF
DNA: TGTGCCAGCAGCGTAAGGGCGGGAGGGCCGGATGAGCAGTTCTTC

J: TRBJ2-2
D: TRBD2
V: TRBV5-1
size: -
CDR3: CASSLAPARGGGGELFF
DNA: TGCGCCAGCAGCTTGGCACCCGCACGCGGGGGAGGCGGGGAGCTGTTTTTT

J: TRBJ2-3
D: -
V: TRBV5-6
size: -
CDR3: CASSQYPQGTDTQYF
DNA: TGTGCCAGCAGTCAATATCCACAGGGAACAGATACGCAGTATTTT

J: TRBJ1-1
D: -
V: TRBV5-6
size: -
CDR3: CASSKDMRGPRAFF
DNA: TGTGCCAGCAGCAAAGACATGCGGGGCCCTAGAGCTTTCTTT

J: TRBJ2-3
D: -
V: TRBV5-1
size: -
CDR3: CASSLAAGPPGADTQYF
DNA: TGCGCCAGCAGCTTGGCCGCGGGACCCCCAGGGGCAGATACGCAGTATTTT

J: TRBJ2-3
D: -
V: TRBV6-5
size: -
CDR3: CASKVGSRGTDTQYF
DNA: TGTGCCAGCAAAGTAGGTAGCAGAGGCACAGATACGCAGTATTTT

J: TRBJ2-2
D: -
V: TRBV6-5
size: few
CDR3: CASSYRTANTGELFF
DNA: TGTGCCAGCAGTTACCGGACGGCCAACACCGGGGAGCTGTTTTTT

J: TRBJ2-5
D: TRBD2
V: TRBV27
size: -
CDR3: CASSGLAGGEETQYF
DNA: TGTGCCAGCAGTGGACTAGCGGGGGGGGAAGAGACCCAGTACTTC

J: TRBJ2-5
D: -
V: TRBV7-2
size: -
CDR3: CASSLNWGQETQYF
DNA: TGTGCCAGCAGCTTAAACTGGGGGCAAGAGACCCAGTACTTC